Below, one T cell receptor (beta chain) is given with its context. Its antigen remains undetermined. Per-nucleotide qualities are absent, and no much larger clonotype sits a single base away. This specimen comes from a study of T cell clonotyping in hematopoietic cell transplantation (dated by TCRdb to 2020 to 2023). Regarding the study in general: Recipient samples taken before transplant were obtained following cytoreduction. In the study, around 130 blood samples were gathered from approximately 33 consecutive transplant recipients and their related donors. Patients were recruited between late 2015 and January 2017 and followed until September 2020 or death. What the authors observed across the whole study: Only a small fraction of recipient repertoires overlapped donor repertoires, with over 95% appearing de novo at the given depth. Donor and pretransplant recipient Inverse Simpson Index values predicted broader posttransplant TCR repertoire diversity. After transplant, TCR diversity in recipients dropped, and pathologically expanded clonotypes increased progressively from day 30 to day 180. The sample size was limited, and CD4 and CD8 repertoire contributions could not be separated because cells were not sorted.

The CDR3 runs 13 residues from the cysteine to the phenylalanine. Only the CDR3 part of the read is kept: 39 bases, read in frame from the first base. The V end loses 5 bases and the J end loses 6 bases, and a stretch of 13 bases separates them. The CDR1 and CDR2 encoded by the germline V gene (reference sequence) are LNHDA and SQIVND. TCR beta CDR3 regions were amplified from genomic DNA with the immunoSEQ assay, a bias-controlled multiplex PCR using V- and J-specific primers. In a second PCR step, the CDR3 amplicons were tagged with a proprietary barcode plus Illumina adapter sequences. An Illumina MiSeq instrument was used to sequence the CDR3 libraries. The authors' pipeline ran thus. Export and quality control were done with immunoSEQ Analyzer 3.0, while downstream analyses used R Bioconductor and Immunarch. Only productive rearrangements in the normalized downsampled data set were used to calculate repertoire metrics. Clonotypes larger than 5 templates in the normalized cohort were defined as pathologically expanded. The Inverse Simpson Index was used to measure repertoire diversity. The non-normalized data set was used for CMV-specificity analyses so that all clonotypes could be captured. The clones in this table, taken by TCRdb from immuneACCESS, are in-frame only. Not every clone is retained; where verified, under half of the shortfall comes from an unresolved V gene, and the cause of the rest is unknown. Clone size and the V and J calls come from that table; the DNA yielded D and trimming. Across this sample there are tens of thousands of clones, with over 75% seen only once. Clones ranked in the top ten supply 5.5% to 7% of the sample.

Per the publication, the time point label means: recipient sample about 28 days before transplant, after cytoreduction. Recipient blood was collected about 28 days before transplant and at days 30, 100 and 180 after transplant. Using Nuclei Lysis Solution, genomic DNA was extracted from unfractionated peripheral blood mononuclear cells that were either fresh or cryopreserved. Recombination joined TRBV19 with TRBJ1-1; there is no confident call for the D gene. Specimen: peripheral blood mononuclear cells, collected before stem cell transplant. The TCR sequence derives from a man in his fifties or sixties with biphenotypic leukemia. Some clones in this sample may be carry-over from other donors' samples. The sequenced DNA: TGTGCCAGTAGTGAACGGTTCCGCGCTGAAGCTTTCTTT. This gives the protein CASSERFRAEAFF.